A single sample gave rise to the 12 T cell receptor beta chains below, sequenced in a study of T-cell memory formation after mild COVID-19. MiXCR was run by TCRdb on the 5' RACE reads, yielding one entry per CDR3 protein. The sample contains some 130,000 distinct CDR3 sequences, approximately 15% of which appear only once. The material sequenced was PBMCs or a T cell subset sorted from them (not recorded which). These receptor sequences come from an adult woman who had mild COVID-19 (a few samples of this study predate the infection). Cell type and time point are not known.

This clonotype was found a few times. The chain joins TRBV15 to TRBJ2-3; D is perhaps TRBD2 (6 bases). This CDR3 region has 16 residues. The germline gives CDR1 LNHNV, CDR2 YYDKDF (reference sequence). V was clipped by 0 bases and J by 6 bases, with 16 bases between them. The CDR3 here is CATSRDPAGASDTQYF. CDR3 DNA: TGTGCCACCAGCAGAGATCCAGCGGGTGCGTCGGATACGCAGTATTTT.

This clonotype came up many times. CDR3 amino acids: CASSLAAGEYNEQFF. CDR3 DNA: TGTGCCAGCAGCTTAGCGGCGGGAGAGTACAATGAGCAGTTCTTC. The V call is TRBV7-9, the J call TRBJ2-1, with TRBD2 matching over 7 bases. With V trimmed by 0 bases and J by 4 bases, 3 bases remained unmatched. This CDR3 is 15 amino acids long. Germline loops: CDR1 SEHNR, CDR2 FQNEAQ (reference sequence).

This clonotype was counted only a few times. CDR3: CASSPRVSPNTGELFF. CDR3 in DNA: TGTGCCAGCAGCCCCCGGGTCTCTCCGAACACCGGGGAGCTGTTTTTT. The J gene is TRBJ2-2, the V gene TRBV4-2; D ambiguous. CDR3 length: 16 residues. Trimming pared 4 bases from V and 0 bases from J, leaving 12 bases between. Germline CDR1 LGHNA, CDR2 YNFKEQ.

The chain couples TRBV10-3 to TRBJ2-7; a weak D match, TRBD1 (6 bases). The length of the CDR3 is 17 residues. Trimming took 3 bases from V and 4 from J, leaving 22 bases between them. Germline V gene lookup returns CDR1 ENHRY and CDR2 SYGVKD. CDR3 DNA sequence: TGTGCCATCAGTGACCCGCTAGGTAGCGTGAGGGGGTACGAGCAGTACTTC. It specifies CAISDPLGSVRGYEQYF.

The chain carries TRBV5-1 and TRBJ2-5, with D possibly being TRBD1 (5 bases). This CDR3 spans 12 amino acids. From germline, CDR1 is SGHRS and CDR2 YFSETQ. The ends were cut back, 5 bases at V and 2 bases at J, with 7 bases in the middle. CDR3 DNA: TGCGCCAGCAGTGGGGCTCAAGAGACCCAGTACTTC. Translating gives CASSGAQETQYF.

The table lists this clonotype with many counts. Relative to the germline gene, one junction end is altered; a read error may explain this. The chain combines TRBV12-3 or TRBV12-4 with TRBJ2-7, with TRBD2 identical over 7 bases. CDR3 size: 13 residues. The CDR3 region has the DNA TGTGCCAGCAGCTTAGCGGGTTCCTACGAGCAGTACTTC. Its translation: CASSLAGSYEQYF.

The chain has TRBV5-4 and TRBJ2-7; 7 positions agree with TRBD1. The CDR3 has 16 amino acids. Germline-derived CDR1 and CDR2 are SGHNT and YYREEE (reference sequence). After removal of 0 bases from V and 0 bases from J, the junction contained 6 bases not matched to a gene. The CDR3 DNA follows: TGTGCCAGCAGCTTGGATCTCAGGGGGAACTCCTACGAGCAGTACTTC. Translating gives CASSLDLRGNSYEQYF.

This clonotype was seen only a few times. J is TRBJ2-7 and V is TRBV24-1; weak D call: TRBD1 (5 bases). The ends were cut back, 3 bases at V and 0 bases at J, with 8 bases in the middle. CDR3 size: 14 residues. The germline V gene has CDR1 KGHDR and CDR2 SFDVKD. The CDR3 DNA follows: TGTGCCACCAGTGATACAGGTTCCTCCTACGAGCAGTACTTC. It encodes CATSDTGSSYEQYF.

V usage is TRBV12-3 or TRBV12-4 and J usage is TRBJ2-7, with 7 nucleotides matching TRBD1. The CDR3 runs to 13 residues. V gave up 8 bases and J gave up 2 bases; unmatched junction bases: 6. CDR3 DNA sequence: TGTGCCAGCTCTACTACAGGGGCCTACGAGCAGTACTTC. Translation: CASSTTGAYEQYF.

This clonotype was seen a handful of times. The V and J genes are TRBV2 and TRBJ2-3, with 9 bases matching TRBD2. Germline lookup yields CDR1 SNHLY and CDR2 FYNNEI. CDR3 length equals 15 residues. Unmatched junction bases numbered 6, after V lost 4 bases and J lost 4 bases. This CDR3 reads CASSVSSGTSDTQYF. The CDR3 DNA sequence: TGTGCCAGCAGTGTGTCTAGCGGGACCTCAGATACGCAGTATTTT.

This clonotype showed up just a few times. The DNA of the CDR3 is TGTGCCAGCAGCTCCCTTACTAGCGCTGGCACAGATACGCAGTATTTT. Its protein product is CASSSLTSAGTDTQYF. V and J are TRBV7-8 and TRBJ2-3; 7 nucleotides align to TRBD2. The CDR3 sequence is 16 residues long. J lost 1 base, V lost 4 bases, and 8 bases had no gene match. The germline V gene has CDR1 SGHVS and CDR2 FQNEAQ.

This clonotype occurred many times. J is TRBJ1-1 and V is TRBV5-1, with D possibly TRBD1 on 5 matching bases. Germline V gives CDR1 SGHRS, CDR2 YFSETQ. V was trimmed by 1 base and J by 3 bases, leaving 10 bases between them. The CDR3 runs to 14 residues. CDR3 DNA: TGCGCCAGCAGCTTGACAGGCGGGGACACTGAAGCTTTCTTT. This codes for CASSLTGGDTEAFF.